The T cell receptor (beta chain) described here comes from a study of CD8 T cells in ankylosing spondylitis (dated by TCRdb to about 2017). Regarding the complete study: T cell receptor beta repertoires were profiled in healthy donors and ankylosing spondylitis patients so that disease-linked TCR variants could be found. The full study cohort comprised around 25 ankylosing spondylitis patients and 110 or so healthy donors. Peripheral blood was sampled, and synovial fluid was additionally collected from ankylosing spondylitis patients.

Sequencer: Illumina HiSeq 2500. Quantitative 5'-RACE with molecular barcodes was the method used to prepare the TCR beta libraries. Turning to the authors' computational methods: A new computational method based on a probabilistic model of VDJ rearrangement was used to identify disease-linked TCR variants. TCRdb's own reprocessing of the public reads used fastp at Q25 and MiXCR and kept productive beta chains. CDR3 protein sequences are deduplicated, and each keeps its most common genes and DNA. These V and J calls are TCRdb output, not the study's own analysis. The table for this sample lists under 300,000 distinct CDR3 sequences; 18% of them were counted only once. Of the sample, around 32% is held by the ten largest clones. Points on this clonotype: Its antigen is not yet known. Per-base quality was not reported, and no clone a single base away is much larger than it.

Study-level results and caveats: A TCR beta motif made up of about eight highly homologous amino acid variants appeared to be characteristic of blood from ankylosing spondylitis patients. The disease-linked clones showed a CD8+ phenotype and occurred at relatively low frequencies in peripheral blood. The disease-linked clones were reported as significantly enriched in matched synovial fluid samples from ankylosing spondylitis patients. Some motif variants were previously reported in synovial fluid and blood of reactive arthritis patients, suggesting common disease-initiation mechanisms.

This receptor was obtained from a male donor with ankylosing spondylitis or in good health (not recorded which). The sample consisted of blood, either unsorted or a sorted T cell fraction (not recorded which).

This receptor carries the CDR3 CASHYLTSGSTDTQYF. The DNA sequence is given as TGTGCCAGCCACTACCTGACTAGCGGGAGCACAGATACGCAGTATTTT. The V and J segments used are TRBV2 and TRBJ2-3, with 10 bases in between that match TRBD2. The CDR3 covers 16 residues, taking in both the cysteine and the phenylalanine. Solely the CDR3 DNA is kept, with 48 bases framed from the first base. CDR1 and CDR2, looked up from the germline V gene, are SNHLY and FYNNEI. Compared with germline, V lacks 8 bases and J lacks 0 bases; bases without a gene match: 8. The CDR3 plus the reference TRBV2 and TRBJ2-3 genes for the other parts give the full variable domain: EPEVTQTPSHQVTQMGQEVILRCVPISNHLYFYWYRQILGQKVEFLVSFYNNEISEKSEIFDDQFSVERPDGSNFTLKIRSTKLEDSAMYFCASHYLTSGSTDTQYFGPGTRLTVL.